Below, one TCR beta chain is given with its context. Enrollees, about 18 to 89 years old, lived in approximately 25 US areas. The data are from a study of blood T cell repertoires in COVID-19. Method: immunoSEQ multiplex PCR; TCRdb's copy keeps in-frame clones and lacks some. The profile shows about 250,000 clones, roughly 84% of them singletons. There are 14 residues in the CDR3. V trimming: 6 bases; J trimming: 9 bases; junction bases outside the gene matches: 8. Germline V CDR1 and CDR2: MNHEY, SVGAGI. This sequence was found in a man aged 50-60 years who had recovered from COVID-19. The sequenced material came from PBMCs or T cells enriched from blood (not recorded which). The chain has TRBV6-5 and TRBJ2-1; 10 bases are shared with TRBD2. DNA of the CDR3: TGTGCCAGCAGCCCCAGCGGGGGGGCTCGTGAGCAGTTCTTC. Residues: CASSPSGGAREQFF.